One sample yielded the 31 T cell receptor beta chains listed below, sequenced in a study of blood T cell repertoires in COVID-19. Generated by immunoSEQ multiplex PCR, the TCRdb table keeps only in-frame clones and is missing some. The data contain approximately 120,000 clones, roughly 79% of them singletons. The sample consisted of peripheral blood. These receptor sequences come from a human donor in a cohort sampled during active COVID-19.

This clone was seen a single time. The V gene is TRBV19, the J gene TRBJ1-2, with D maybe TRBD1 (5 bases). V dropped 3 bases and J dropped 8 bases, with 16 bases sitting between them. From germline, CDR1 is LNHDA and CDR2 SQIVND (reference sequence). There are 14 residues in the CDR3. The CDR3 reads CASSIERGLGGYTF. CDR3 DNA: TGTGCCAGTAGTATTGAGCGGGGGTTGGGCGGCTACACCTTC.

In DNA form, the CDR3 reads TGTGCCAGCAGCCCCCGGACAGGACCAGCTAACTATGGCTACACCTTC. This translates into CASSPRTGPANYGYTF. The chain couples TRBV9 to TRBJ1-2; 7 bases agree with TRBD1. J gave up 0 bases and V 4 bases, and 9 bases lay outside the gene matches. CDR3 size: 16 residues. CDR1 is SGDLS, CDR2 YYNGEE, per germline.

This chain uses TRBV19 with TRBJ2-7, with 9 bases that match TRBD2. With 1 base clipped from V and 0 bases from J, the junction kept 10 bases outside the gene matches. Germline V gene lookup returns CDR1 LNHDA and CDR2 SQIVND (reference sequence). CDR3 length equals 18 residues. The DNA for the CDR3 is TGTGCCAGTAGTATAGCTCCGGAACTAGCGGGCCCCTCCTACGAGCAGTACTTC. It yields the protein CASSIAPELAGPSYEQYF.

This chain joins TRBV18 and TRBJ1-3; D is perhaps TRBD1 (5 bases). This CDR3 has 15 residues. Germline loops: CDR1 KGHSH, CDR2 LQKENI. The ends were cut back, 3 bases at V and 1 base at J, with 10 bases in the middle. The DNA for the CDR3 is TGTGCCAGCTCACCCCAGACAGATTCTGGAAACACCATATATTTT. Residues: CASSPQTDSGNTIYF.

The J gene is TRBJ1-4, the V gene TRBV30, with 12 nucleotides matching TRBD1. V shed 5 bases, J shed 8 bases, and the junction held 15 bases outside the gene matches. In germline, CDR1 is GTSNPN, CDR2 SVGIG (reference sequence). This CDR3 contains 17 residues. DNA for the CDR3: TGTGCCTGGTCGAAACCCCGGGACAGGGGGCCGGGAGAAAAACTGTTTTTT. Amino acid sequence: CAWSKPRDRGPGEKLFF.

In this sample, this clone turned up a few times. V usage is TRBV3-1 (or the pseudogene TRBV3-2) and J usage is TRBJ2-7; D ambiguous. In germline, CDR1 is LGHDT, CDR2 YNNKEL (reference sequence). The V and J ends lost 0 bases and 7 bases respectively, with 13 bases between them. This CDR3 has 14 amino acids. The CDR3 reads CASSQDVATREQYF. CDR3 nucleotide sequence: TGTGCCAGCAGCCAAGACGTGGCGACGAGGGAGCAGTACTTC.

This clone has a handful of counts. This chain connects TRBV24-1 to TRBJ2-7, with 15 bases aligning to TRBD2. J lost 6 bases, V lost 4 bases, and 3 bases had no gene match. Germline V gene sequence: CDR1 KGHDR, CDR2 SFDVKD. The CDR3 loop spans 15 amino acids. The CDR3 spells CATSEGGLAGGEQYF. The CDR3 nucleotides read TGTGCCACCAGTGAGGGGGGACTAGCGGGAGGCGAGCAGTACTTC.

The rearrangement links TRBV12-3 or TRBV12-4 to TRBJ1-5; D gene unclear. V gave up 5 bases and J gave up 5 bases, with 10 bases separating them. The CDR3 runs 13 residues. For the CDR3, the DNA is TGTGCCAGCAGTGTCGAGGCAGATCAGCCCCAGCATTTT. Translated, it gives CASSVEADQPQHF.

V usage is TRBV29-1 and J usage is TRBJ2-1, with 9 bases lining up with TRBD2. The ends lost 3 bases at V and 8 bases at J; junction bases unmatched: 5. Germline V lookup: CDR1 SQVTM, CDR2 ANQGSEA. This CDR3 has 13 amino acids. Here the CDR3 DNA reads TGCAGCGTTGATAGCGGGAGTAGGGATGAGCAGTTCTTC. Translation: CSVDSGSRDEQFF.

The chain combines TRBV6-2 or TRBV6-3 with TRBJ2-7; a weak D match, TRBD1 (6 bases). Looked up from germline, CDR1 is MNHEY and CDR2 is SVGEGT. V lost 4 bases and J 5 bases, leaving 12 bases between the germline ends. There are 13 residues in the CDR3. CDR3 bases: TGTGCCAGCAGTTCACAGGGCATCCACGAGCAGTACTTC. Translation: CASSSQGIHEQYF.

This clone has more than one count but fewer than ten. The V gene is TRBV30, the J gene TRBJ1-5, with D maybe TRBD1 (6 bases). The CDR3 length is 15 residues. V lost 4 bases to trimming and J lost 0 bases, with 13 bases between them. Germline CDR1 reads GTSNPN; CDR2 reads SVGIG (reference sequence). Here the CDR3 DNA reads TGTGCCTGGAAGCCCCCAGGGGATAGCAATCAGCCCCAGCATTTT. Protein: CAWKPPGDSNQPQHF.

The V gene is TRBV3-1 (or the pseudogene TRBV3-2), the J gene TRBJ1-4; D is perhaps TRBD1 (5 bases). The CDR3 is 14 residues long. Germline CDR1 reads LGHDT; CDR2 reads YNNKEL (reference sequence). V was clipped by 4 bases and J by 8 bases, with 14 bases between them. The CDR3: CASSPAGVGEKLFF. As DNA, the CDR3 is TGTGCCAGCAGCCCTGCGGGGGTAGGAGAAAAACTGTTTTTT.

As DNA, the CDR3 is TGTGCCAGCAATAGGGCTAGCGGAGGGGGCACCGGGGAGCTGTTTTTT. This sequence encodes CASNRASGGGTGELFF. The chain joins TRBV28 to TRBJ2-2; tentative D call: TRBD2 (7 bases). The CDR3 sequence is 16 residues long. Between the trimmed V and J ends, which lost 7 bases and 4 bases, there was a span of 19 bases. Per germline, CDR1 MDHEN and CDR2 SYDVKM. Filled out from reference TRBV28 and TRBJ2-2, the complete variable domain reads DVKVTQSSRYLVKRTGEKVFLECVQDMDHENMFWYRQDPGLGLRLIYFSYDVKMKEKGDIPEGYSVSREKKERFSLILESASTNQTSMYLCASNRASGGGTGELFFGEGSRLTVL.

This chain uses TRBV28 with TRBJ1-4; 8 bases fit TRBD1. Germline V gives CDR1 MDHEN, CDR2 SYDVKM. With V trimmed by 6 bases and J by 7 bases, 4 bases remained unmatched. The length of the CDR3 is 13 residues. CDR3 region: CASRYRGVEKLFF. The CDR3 DNA follows: TGTGCCAGCAGATACAGGGGGGTTGAAAAACTGTTTTTT.

V is TRBV9 and J is TRBJ2-1; D is undetermined. The ends were cut back, 3 bases at V and 6 bases at J, with 4 bases in the middle. CDR1 SGDLS and CDR2 YYNGEE come from the germline V gene. The CDR3 spans 11 residues. The CDR3 sequence: CASSALNEQFF. CDR3 DNA: TGTGCCAGCAGCGCCCTCAATGAGCAGTTCTTC.

The V call is TRBV30, the J call TRBJ2-7, with TRBD1 identical over 7 bases. After removal of 3 bases from V and 6 bases from J, the junction contained 8 bases not matched to a gene. This CDR3 contains 13 residues. Looked up from germline, CDR1 is GTSNPN and CDR2 is SVGIG (reference sequence). CDR3 nucleotide sequence: TGTGCCTGGAGAGGGACAGAACTCTCCGAGCAGTACTTC. Translation gives CAWRGTELSEQYF.

V and J are TRBV28 and TRBJ2-1; TRBD1 agrees at 7 bases. CDR1 MDHEN and CDR2 SYDVKM come from the germline V gene. V gave up 6 bases and J gave up 7 bases; unmatched junction bases: 15. This CDR3 has 16 residues. This CDR3 is CASSIEGTALMNEQFF. Here the CDR3 DNA reads TGTGCCAGCAGCATTGAAGGGACAGCCCTTATGAATGAGCAGTTCTTC.

The chain employs TRBV9 and TRBJ2-5; D might be TRBD1 (6 bases). V was clipped by 3 bases and J by 5 bases, with 11 bases between them. There are 13 residues in the CDR3. Germline V gene sequence: CDR1 SGDLS, CDR2 YYNGEE. The CDR3 nucleotides are TGTGCCAGCAGCGAACAGGGTTGGGAGACCCAGTACTTC. Protein: CASSEQGWETQYF.

This chain links TRBV30 with TRBJ2-5; D perhaps matches TRBD1 (5 bases). Between the trimmed V and J ends, which lost 1 base and 0 bases, there was a span of 6 bases. This CDR3 is 13 amino acids long. The V gene's germline CDR1 is GTSNPN and CDR2 SVGIG (reference sequence). The CDR3, as DNA: TGTGCCTGGAGTGAGGGGAACCAAGAGACCCAGTACTTC. It translates to CAWSEGNQETQYF.

The V call is TRBV9, the J call TRBJ2-7; 9 positions agree with TRBD2. The CDR3 length is 17 residues. CDR1 SGDLS and CDR2 YYNGEE come from the germline V gene. V lost 0 bases to trimming and J lost 2 bases; unmatched junction nucleotides: 9. The CDR3: CASSVEPGSSGTYEQYF. In nucleotides, the CDR3 is TGTGCCAGCAGCGTAGAACCAGGTTCTAGCGGGACCTACGAGCAGTACTTC. The whole variable domain, filled in from reference TRBV9 and TRBJ2-7, reads DSGVTQTPKHLITATGQRVTLRCSPRSGDLSVYWYQQSLDQGLQFLIQYYNGEERAKGNILERFSAQQFPDLHSELNLSSLELGDSALYFCASSVEPGSSGTYEQYFGPGTRLTVT.

This chain uses TRBV7-4 with TRBJ1-1; D remains ambiguous. The V and J ends lost 1 base and 0 bases respectively, with 6 bases between them. The CDR3 contains 14 residues. CDR1 SGHVT and CDR2 SQSDAQ come from the germline V gene. The CDR3 reads CASSLEFVNTEAFF. The CDR3, as DNA: TGTGCCAGCAGCTTAGAATTCGTGAACACTGAAGCTTTCTTT.

The V call is TRBV27, the J call TRBJ2-6, with D perhaps TRBD2 (6 bases). Germline assignment: CDR1 MNHEY and CDR2 SMNVEV (reference sequence). Trimming removed 0 bases from V and 1 base from J, with 10 bases in between. The CDR3 loop spans 17 amino acids. CDR3 coding DNA: TGTGCCAGCAGTTTATCTGTAGGGACTTCTGGGGCCAACGTCCTGACTTTC. Its protein product is CASSLSVGTSGANVLTF.

The chain uses TRBV7-2 and TRBJ2-1; 8 positions agree with TRBD1. The V gene end was trimmed by 8 bases and the J gene end by 4 bases; junction bases not matched to a gene: 10. This CDR3 comprises 15 residues. Germline-derived CDR1 and CDR2 are SGHTA and FQGNSA. The CDR3 nucleotides are TGTGCCAGCTCCCAGGGGGCATCCGGGTACAATGAGCAGTTCTTC. Translated: CASSQGASGYNEQFF.

The rearrangement joins TRBV6-1 to TRBJ2-7, with 10 nucleotides matching TRBD2. Germline values: CDR1 MNHNS, CDR2 SASEGT. CDR3 length: 16 residues. Germline trimming cut 1 base from V and 7 bases from J; bases unmatched to any gene: 10. The CDR3: CASSEGGLAGAAEQYF. CDR3 DNA: TGTGCCAGCAGTGAAGGTGGTCTAGCGGGAGCGGCGGAGCAGTACTTC.

This clone was picked up one time. The chain employs TRBV5-1 and TRBJ2-7; TRBD1 agrees at 7 bases. The CDR3 has 14 amino acids. The germline V gene encodes CDR1 SGHRS and CDR2 YFSETQ. V lost 3 bases and J lost 0; bases outside the gene matches: 3. The CDR3 loop is CASSSQGSSYEQYF. The CDR3 coding sequence is TGCGCCAGCAGCTCACAGGGGTCCTCCTACGAGCAGTACTTC.

The J gene is TRBJ1-2, the V gene TRBV14, with a possible D match to TRBD1 (5 bases). The V gene's germline CDR1 is SGHDN and CDR2 FVKESK. The V and J ends lost 0 bases and 3 bases respectively, with 8 bases between them. The CDR3 has 14 residues. DNA for the CDR3: TGTGCCAGCAGCCAAGATCTGACAGACTATGGCTACACCTTC. This translates into CASSQDLTDYGYTF. Complete variable domain (other parts from reference TRBV14 and TRBJ1-2): EAGVTQFPSHSVIEKGQTVTLRCDPISGHDNLYWYRRVMGKEIKFLLHFVKESKQDESGMPNNRFLAERTGGTYSTLKVQPAELEDSGVYFCASSQDLTDYGYTFGSGTRLTVV.

CDR3 region: CASSPQFEITSGNTIYF. The CDR3 nucleotides read TGTGCCAGCTCCCCCCAGTTCGAAATTACCTCTGGAAACACCATATATTTT. The V gene is TRBV18, the J gene TRBJ1-3; no clear D gene. In germline, CDR1 is KGHSH, CDR2 LQKENI. The CDR3 runs 17 residues. Trimming cost V 6 bases and J 0 bases, with 18 bases left between them.

CDR3 sequence: CASSTGGLAGVEQYF. CDR3 nucleotides: TGTGCCAGCAGCACAGGGGGACTAGCGGGGGTTGAGCAGTACTTC. This sequence joins TRBV4-2 and TRBJ2-7; 14 bases agree with TRBD2. The germline CDR1 and CDR2 sequences are LGHNA and YNFKEQ. CDR3 length: 15 residues. V was pared by 5 bases and J by 7 bases, with 7 bases of the junction left unmatched.

The chain recombines TRBV28 with TRBJ1-1; D ambiguous. Germline V gene lookup returns CDR1 MDHEN and CDR2 SYDVKM. Trimming took 2 bases from V and 2 from J, leaving 12 bases between them. CDR3 length equals 15 residues. CDR3 protein: CASSLQSSGNTEAFF. The CDR3 nucleotides read TGTGCCAGCAGTTTACAGTCGTCGGGAAACACTGAAGCTTTCTTT.

The rearrangement joins TRBV27 to TRBJ2-3; D may be TRBD2 (5 bases). Looked up from germline, CDR1 is MNHEY and CDR2 is SMNVEV (reference sequence). V dropped 7 bases and J dropped 4 bases, with 12 bases sitting between them. The CDR3 runs to 13 residues. The CDR3 here is CASNVRAADTQYF. CDR3 in DNA: TGTGCCAGCAATGTGAGGGCCGCAGATACGCAGTATTTT.

The CDR3 loop reads CASSAHSGGQRDEQFF. DNA of the CDR3: TGTGCCAGCAGCGCCCATAGCGGGGGTCAAAGGGATGAGCAGTTCTTC. J is TRBJ2-1 and V is TRBV9, with TRBD2 matching over 9 bases. V shed 3 bases, J shed 8 bases, and the junction held 12 bases outside the gene matches. From germline, CDR1 is SGDLS and CDR2 YYNGEE. CDR3 length equals 16 residues.